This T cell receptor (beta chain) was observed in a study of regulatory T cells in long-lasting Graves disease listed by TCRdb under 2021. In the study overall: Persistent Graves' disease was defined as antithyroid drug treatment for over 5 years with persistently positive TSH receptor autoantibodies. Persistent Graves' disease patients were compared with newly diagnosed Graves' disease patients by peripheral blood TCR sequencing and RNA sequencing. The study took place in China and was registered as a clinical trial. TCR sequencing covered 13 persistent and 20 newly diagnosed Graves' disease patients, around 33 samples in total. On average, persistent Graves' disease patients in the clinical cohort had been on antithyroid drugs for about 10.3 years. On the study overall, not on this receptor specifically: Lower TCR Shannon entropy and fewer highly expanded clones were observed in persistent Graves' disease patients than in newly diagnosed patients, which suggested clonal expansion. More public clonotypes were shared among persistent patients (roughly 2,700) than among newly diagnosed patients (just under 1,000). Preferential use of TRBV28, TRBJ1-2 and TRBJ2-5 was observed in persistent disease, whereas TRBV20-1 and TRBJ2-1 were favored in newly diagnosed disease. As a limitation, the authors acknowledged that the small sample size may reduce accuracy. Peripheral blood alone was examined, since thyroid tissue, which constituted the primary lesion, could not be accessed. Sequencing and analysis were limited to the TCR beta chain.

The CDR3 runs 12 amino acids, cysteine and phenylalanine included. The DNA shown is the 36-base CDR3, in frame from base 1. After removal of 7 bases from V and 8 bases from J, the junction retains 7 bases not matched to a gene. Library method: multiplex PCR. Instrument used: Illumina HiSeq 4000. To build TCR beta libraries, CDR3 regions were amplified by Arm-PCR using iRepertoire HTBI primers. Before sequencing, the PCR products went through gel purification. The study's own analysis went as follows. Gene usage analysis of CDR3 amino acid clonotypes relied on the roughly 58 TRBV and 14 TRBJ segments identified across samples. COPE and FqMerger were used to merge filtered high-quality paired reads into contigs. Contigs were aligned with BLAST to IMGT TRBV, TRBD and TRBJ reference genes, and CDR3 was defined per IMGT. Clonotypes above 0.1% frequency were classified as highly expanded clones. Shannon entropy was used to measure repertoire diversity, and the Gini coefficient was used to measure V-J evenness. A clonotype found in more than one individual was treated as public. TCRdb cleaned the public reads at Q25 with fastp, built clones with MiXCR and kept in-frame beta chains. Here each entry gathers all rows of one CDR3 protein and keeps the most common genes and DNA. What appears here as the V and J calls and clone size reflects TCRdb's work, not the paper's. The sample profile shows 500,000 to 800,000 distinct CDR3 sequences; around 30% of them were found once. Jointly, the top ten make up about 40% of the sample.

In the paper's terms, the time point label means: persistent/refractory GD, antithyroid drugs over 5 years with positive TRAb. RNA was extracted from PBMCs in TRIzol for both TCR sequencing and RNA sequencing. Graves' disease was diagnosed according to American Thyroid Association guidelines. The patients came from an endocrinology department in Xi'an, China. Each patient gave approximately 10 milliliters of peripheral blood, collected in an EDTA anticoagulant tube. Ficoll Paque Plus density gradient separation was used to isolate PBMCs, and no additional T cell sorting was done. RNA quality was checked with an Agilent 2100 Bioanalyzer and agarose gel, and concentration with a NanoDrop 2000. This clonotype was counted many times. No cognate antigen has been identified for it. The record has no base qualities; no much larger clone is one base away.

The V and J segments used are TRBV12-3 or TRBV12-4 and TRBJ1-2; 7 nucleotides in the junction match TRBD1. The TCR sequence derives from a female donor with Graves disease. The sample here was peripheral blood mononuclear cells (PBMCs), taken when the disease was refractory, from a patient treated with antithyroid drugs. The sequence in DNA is TGTGCCAGCACCCGGACAGGACAAGGCTACACCTTC. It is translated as CASTRTGQGYTF.